Sequencing of this TCR beta chain was carried out in a study of sequential checkpoint blockade in melanoma. Looking at the study overall: Matched biopsies came pretreatment and at week 13 for about 24 patients.

Libraries were prepared by immunoSEQ multiplex PCR; TCRdb keeps only in-frame clonotypes and omits some of them. The sample lists approximately 4,900 clones, around 35% seen once, with roughly 6.5% in the top ten. Germline V gene data show CDR1 as MNHGY and CDR2 as SAAAGT. V shed 6 bases and J shed 1 base, with 15 bases lying between them. The CDR3 runs to 15 residues. The sample's treatment: randomized to nivolumab then ipilimumab (arm A) or the reverse (arm B). None of the patients previously received DNA-damaging chemotherapy. The sequencing here drew on tumor tissue (inferred from file names), taken from a patient given nivolumab and ipilimumab in sequence. The TCR was taken from a human donor with melanoma. V usage is TRBV6-8 and J usage is TRBJ2-5; D assignment may be TRBD1 or TRBD2 (5 bases each). The CDR3 here is CASSKGLGPQETQYF. The CDR3 DNA sequence: TGTGCCAGCAGCAAGGGGTTGGGACCCCAAGAGACCCAGTACTTC.